The sequence of this T cell receptor beta chain was determined in a study of T cells in Graves' hyperthyroidism and ophthalmopathy. Amplification yielded TCR beta CDR3 regions, with RNA transcripts as the source. The HTBI primer set served for first-round RT-PCR of the TCR CDR3. Via MiXCR, TCRdb re-called the multiplex PCR reads, giving one row per CDR3 protein. The sample includes roughly 740,000 distinct CDR3 sequences, less than 20% of them seen just once. Newly diagnosed hyperthyroidism patients aged 18 to 65 years had disease lasting under 2 months. Based on clinical symptoms, serum thyroxine and TRAb, thyroid ultrasound and orbital computed tomography, diagnoses were reached. The CDR3 consists of 14 residues. V shed 5 bases and J shed 5 bases, with 15 bases lying between them.

The chain employs TRBV12-3 or TRBV12-4 and TRBJ2-5; D is unclear. The source material was blood. This TCR came from a man aged 18 to 30 with Graves' hyperthyroidism. The CDR3 sequence: CASSPTGPGETQYF. In DNA, the CDR3 is TGTGCCAGCAGTCCGACGGGCCCCGGGGAGACCCAGTACTTC.